Described below is a single T cell receptor beta chain sequence and its context. Many counts were recorded for this clonotype. The antigen it recognizes is unknown. No base quality information exists; no much larger clone differs at one position. The data derive from a study of CD8 T cells in ankylosing spondylitis (dated by TCRdb to about 2017). Notes on the research overall: T cell receptor beta repertoires were profiled in healthy donors and ankylosing spondylitis patients so that disease-linked TCR variants could be found. In total, the full study cohort was made up of about 99 healthy donors and 25 to 30 ankylosing spondylitis patients. Peripheral blood was sampled, and synovial fluid was additionally collected from ankylosing spondylitis patients. Here is what the overall study found, with its caveats: According to the report, matched synovial fluid samples from ankylosing spondylitis patients were significantly enriched for the disease-linked clones. Some motif variants were previously reported in synovial fluid and blood of reactive arthritis patients, suggesting common disease-initiation mechanisms. In peripheral blood, the disease-linked clones were found at relatively low frequencies and had a CD8+ phenotype. A TCR beta motif of eight highly homologous amino acid variants appeared characteristic of blood from ankylosing spondylitis patients.

Data came from an Illumina HiSeq 2500. TCR beta libraries were prepared by quantitative 5'-RACE with molecular barcodes. Regarding the original processing steps: A new computational method based on a probabilistic model of VDJ rearrangement was used to identify disease-linked TCR variants. TCRdb applied fastp at Q25 and MiXCR to the public reads, then kept only in-frame beta chains. Identical CDR3 proteins give one entry, which carries the most common genes and DNA. TCRdb's processing, not the authors' own work, is the source of the V and J calls. This sample is represented by 700,000 to 850,000 distinct CDR3 sequences; about 11% of them were singletons. 0.51% of the sample is in the top ten clones. The specimen sequenced was blood, either unsorted or a sorted T cell fraction (not recorded which). The TCR sequence derives from a male donor with ankylosing spondylitis.

In nucleotides, the sequence is TGTGCCAGCAGGACGCGGGGCAGCCCTGAAGCTTTCTTT. Translated, it gives CASRTRGSPEAFF. This receptor chain uses TRBV12-3 or TRBV12-4 and TRBJ1-1; perhaps TRBD1 is the D gene, with 5 bases matching. The junction carries 14 bases between V and J, which are trimmed by 6 bases and 6 bases respectively. From cysteine to phenylalanine, the CDR3 is 13 amino acids long. The kept DNA is CDR3 alone, 39 bases in frame from the first base.